A selection of T cell receptor beta chains follows, all from one sample in a study of cytomegalovirus exposure and HLA in healthy donors. The method was immunoSEQ multiplex PCR; TCRdb's version includes in-frame clones alone and lacks a portion of them. The data show about 120,000 clones, about 73% seen once. Sequenced sample: PBMCs. The receptors derive from a woman between 25 and 40 years old in good health and CMV-seropositive. Each CDR3 is given with its conserved first and last residue. D genes are given only for firm matches. The listing skips clone size in some rows; elsewhere it reads once, few, many or a size class.

NA,NA,TRBV12-5,TRBJ1-6,TGTGCTAGTGGCCTCCGCCCGGGAAGCTCCTATAATTCACCCCTCCACTTT,CASGLRPGSSYNSPLHF
NA,TRBD1,TRBV30,TRBJ2-6,TGTGCCTGGAGCAGGGGGTCGGGGGCCAACGTCCTGACTTTC,CAWSRGSGANVLTF
NA,NA,TRBV7-9,TRBJ1-4,TGTTCCAGCAGCTTAGGAGTCGGGAGGGTTGAAAAACTGTTTTTT,CSSSLGVGRVEKLFF
once,NA,TRBV6-5,TRBJ2-7,TGTGCCAGCAGAATGACCGCGGGGATGGGGTACGAGCAGTACTTC,CASRMTAGMGYEQYF
NA,TRBD2,TRBV30,TRBJ2-3,TGTGCCTGGAATCGGGAGGACCGGTACTCAGATACGCAGTATTTT,CAWNREDRYSDTQYF
NA,TRBD1,TRBV19,TRBJ1-1,TGTGCCAGTAGTACTTTTAAGGGGGCGAGCACTGAAGCTTTCTTT,CASSTFKGASTEAFF
NA,TRBD2,TRBV6-6,TRBJ2-3,TGTGCCAGCAGTTACTCGGGTCGGGGGGGTGTGTATACGCAGTATTTT,CASSYSGRGGVYTQYF
few,TRBD1,TRBV5-4,TRBJ2-7,TGTGCCAGCAGTACAGGGGGCGTCATCTACGAGCAGTACTTC,CASSTGGVIYEQYF
NA,TRBD2,TRBV9,TRBJ2-5,TGTGCCAGCAGCGTAGGGCGGGGAGGGGAAGAGACCCAGTACTTC,CASSVGRGGEETQYF
NA,NA,TRBV29-1,TRBJ2-7,TGCAGCGTTGAATCAGGGGATTCACACGAGCAGTACTTC,CSVESGDSHEQYF
NA,NA,TRBV4-2,TRBJ1-2,TGTGCCAGCAGCCCAAATTTGAAGGACAGAATTAACTATGGCTACACCTTC,CASSPNLKDRINYGYTF
NA,TRBD1,TRBV7-9,TRBJ1-2,TGTGCCAGCAGCTCCCCCCAACCGGGACAGGTTCACTATGGCTACACCTTC,CASSSPQPGQVHYGYTF
NA,NA,TRBV9,TRBJ2-7,TGTGCCAGCAGCGTAGCCCACGGGTCCTACGAGCAGTACTTC,CASSVAHGSYEQYF
NA,NA,TRBV5-6,TRBJ2-5,TGTGCCAGCAGCTACAAAGGACTGCTTCAAGAGACCCAGTACTTC,CASSYKGLLQETQYF
once,NA,TRBV15,TRBJ1-6,TGTGCCACCAGCACCCGACAGGATTCACCCCTCCACTTT,CATSTRQDSPLHF
NA,TRBD1,TRBV27,TRBJ2-7,TGTGCCAGCAGTTTGGTAGGGGGCCCCTACGAGCAGTACTTC,CASSLVGGPYEQYF
NA,NA,TRBV7-9,TRBJ1-6,TGTGCCAGCAGCAGACAGGCTAATTCACCCCTCCACTTT,CASSRQANSPLHF
NA,TRBD1,TRBV5-4,TRBJ2-1,TGTGCCAGCAGCCCGGGACAGGGGGCGATAAATGAGCAGTTCTTC,CASSPGQGAINEQFF
NA,NA,TRBV5-4,TRBJ2-6,TGTGCCAGCCTTAACTCTGGGGCCAACGTCCTGACTTTC,CASLNSGANVLTF
NA,NA,TRBV7-2,TRBJ2-7,TGTGCCAGCAGTACTGGACTGTTATCCTACGAGCAGTACTTC,CASSTGLLSYEQYF
NA,NA,TRBV6-5,TRBJ2-5,TGTGCCAGCAGTCAAGACCCGGGGGAGACCCAGTACTTC,CASSQDPGETQYF
NA,NA,TRBV18,TRBJ2-3,TGTGCCAGCTCACCATACGGGGGGCAAGATACGCAGTATTTT,CASSPYGGQDTQYF
NA,TRBD2,TRBV13,TRBJ2-7,TGTGCCAGCAGCTCCTGGACTAGCGGGGCCTCCTACGAGCAGTACTTC,CASSSWTSGASYEQYF
NA,NA,TRBV28,TRBJ1-4,TGTGCCAGCAACCAGGGACTTGCAGGGACTAATGAAAAACTGTTTTTT,CASNQGLAGTNEKLFF
NA,TRBD2,TRBV2,TRBJ2-7,TGTGCCAGCAGCGGAGCGGGGGGCCCCTACGAGCAGTACTTC,CASSGAGGPYEQYF
NA,TRBD2,TRBV4-2,TRBJ2-7,TGTGCCAGCAGCCAAGACCAGGGACTAGCGGGGGAACCCTACGAGCAGTACTTC,CASSQDQGLAGEPYEQYF
NA,NA,TRBV30,TRBJ2-1,TGTGCCTGGAGTCGAGGGGGCTACAATGAGCAGTTCTTC,CAWSRGGYNEQFF
NA,NA,TRBV2,TRBJ1-6,TGTGCCAGCAGCCTTTATTCACCCCTCCACTTT,CASSLYSPLHF
once,NA,TRBV7-2,TRBJ2-2,TGTGCCAGCAGCACTAGGGTAGCCGGGGAGCTGTTTTTT,CASSTRVAGELFF
NA,NA,TRBV7-2,TRBJ1-1,TGTGCCAGCAGCCTCTCAAGCGGGGGAGGGACTGAAGCTTTCTTT,CASSLSSGGGTEAFF
NA,NA,TRBV6-6,TRBJ2-7,TGTGCCAGCAACCGGGGAAACGCCTACGAGCAGTACTTC,CASNRGNAYEQYF
NA,NA,TRBV7-6,TRBJ2-2,TGTGCCAGCAGCTTAGGAACAGGGTGGCCCGGGGAGCTGTTTTTT,CASSLGTGWPGELFF
NA,TRBD1,TRBV19,TRBJ2-7,TGTGCCAGTAGTACGACAGGGGGCTCCTACGAGCAGTACTTC,CASSTTGGSYEQYF
NA,TRBD1,TRBV18,TRBJ1-5,TGTGCCAGCTCACCCTGGGACAGAAATAGCAATCAGCCCCAGCATTTT,CASSPWDRNSNQPQHF
NA,TRBD2,TRBV6-1,TRBJ2-7,TGTGCCAGCAGTGAACAGAGCGGGGGGCGGGGGGAGCAGTACTTC,CASSEQSGGRGEQYF
NA,NA,TRBV6-6,TRBJ2-3,TGTGCCAGCAGTTACAGGGGGAGAACAGATACGCAGTATTTT,CASSYRGRTDTQYF
NA,NA,TRBV28,TRBJ1-4,TGTGCCAGCACGGAGGGGCGGGCTAATGAAAAACTGTTTTTT,CASTEGRANEKLFF
NA,TRBD1,TRBV28,TRBJ1-2,TGTGCCAGCAGACCTACAGGGGGCGCGAACTATGGCTACACCTTC,CASRPTGGANYGYTF
NA,NA,TRBV5-1,TRBJ2-1,TGCGCCAGCAGTAGGGGCCATAATGAGCAGTTCTTC,CASSRGHNEQFF
NA,NA,TRBV6-5,TRBJ1-3,TGTGCCGTCGTGGGCCGTGGAAACACCATATATTTT,CAVVGRGNTIYF
NA,NA,TRBV5-8,TRBJ1-5,TGTGCCAGCAGCTTGACAGGTCGGACCTCGTATAGCAATCAGCCCCAGCATTTT,CASSLTGRTSYSNQPQHF
NA,NA,TRBV29-1,TRBJ1-1,TGCAGCGTGGGGACAAGTTTTCCTGAAGCTTTCTTT,CSVGTSFPEAFF
few,NA,TRBV15,TRBJ1-1,TGTGCCACCAGCAGAGAAAACCGAGCCACTGAAGCTTTCTTT,CATSRENRATEAFF
NA,NA,TRBV19,TRBJ2-3,TGTGCCAGTACAGCGCAGCCTAGCACAGATACGCAGTATTTT,CASTAQPSTDTQYF
NA,TRBD1,TRBV30,TRBJ1-3,TGTGCCTGGAGTCCCGGGGTATACAGGGGGAGAAACCGAGCCGGAAACACCATATATTTT,CAWSPGVYRGRNRAGNTIYF
NA,NA,TRBV4-3,TRBJ1-1,TGCGCCAGCAGCCAGCCTACCATGAACACTGAAGCTTTCTTT,CASSQPTMNTEAFF